Listed below are T cell receptor beta chains from one sample, sequenced in a study of cytomegalovirus exposure and HLA in healthy donors. Libraries were prepared by immunoSEQ multiplex PCR; TCRdb keeps only in-frame clonotypes and omits some of them. The sample contains around 140,000 clones, over 60% of which appear only once. Sample: PBMCs. The receptors were sampled from a woman aged 18-35 years in good health and CMV-seronegative. CDR3s include the opening cysteine and the closing phenylalanine or tryptophan. D genes are given only for firm matches. Size tells how often a clone was seen (once, few, many) or the class of an expanded clone, and some rows leave it out.

DNA: TGTGCCAGCAGCTTCTTGGGACAGAACACAGATACGCAGTATTTT
CDR3: CASSFLGQNTDTQYF
V: TRBV7-3
size: few
D: TRBD1
J: TRBJ2-3

DNA: TGTGCCAGCAGTTTAATAAGTACGGGCACTGAAGCTTTCTTT
CDR3: CASSLISTGTEAFF
V: TRBV27
size: -
D: -
J: TRBJ1-1

DNA: TGTGCCAGCAGTTTATCCGGCAGGGGCTCCTACAATGAGCAGTTCTTC
CDR3: CASSLSGRGSYNEQFF
V: TRBV27
size: -
D: -
J: TRBJ2-1

DNA: TGTGCCGGCTCACCTTTCCAGGGGGTCAACACCGGGGAGCTGTTTTTT
CDR3: CAGSPFQGVNTGELFF
V: TRBV18
size: -
D: TRBD1
J: TRBJ2-2

DNA: TGCAGCGTTGAAGTCAGAAGAAACACTGAAGCTTTCTTT
CDR3: CSVEVRRNTEAFF
V: TRBV29-1
size: -
D: -
J: TRBJ1-1

DNA: TGTGCCACCAGCCTATGGGAGGAGTCTGGAAACACCATATATTTT
CDR3: CATSLWEESGNTIYF
V: TRBV15
size: -
D: -
J: TRBJ1-3

DNA: TGTGCCAGCAGCTTAGACTTCGGGTCTGGAAACACCATATATTTT
CDR3: CASSLDFGSGNTIYF
V: TRBV7-2
size: -
D: -
J: TRBJ1-3

DNA: TGTGCCAGCAGCCAAGATCGCGGGTTAAAGCAGCCCCAGCATTTT
CDR3: CASSQDRGLKQPQHF
V: TRBV4-2
size: few
D: -
J: TRBJ1-5

DNA: TGTGCCAGCTCACCCCCAAGAGGGACTACTACGGGGCAGTACTTC
CDR3: CASSPPRGTTTGQYF
V: TRBV18
size: -
D: TRBD2
J: TRBJ2-7

DNA: TGTGCCATCAGGCCTAGCGGGGGGTCTGAGACCCAGTACTTC
CDR3: CAIRPSGGSETQYF
V: TRBV10-3
size: once
D: TRBD2
J: TRBJ2-5

DNA: TGTGCCATCAGTGAGGAGTTCCGATCCAATGAGCAGTTCTTC
CDR3: CAISEEFRSNEQFF
V: TRBV10-3
size: once
D: -
J: TRBJ2-1

DNA: TGTGCCAGCAGCAAGACTAGTATCCCCCACAATGAGCAGTTCTTC
CDR3: CASSKTSIPHNEQFF
V: TRBV5-4
size: -
D: -
J: TRBJ2-1

DNA: TGCGCCAGCAGCTTGGGCCAGGGGGCGCGGGAGACCCAGTACTTC
CDR3: CASSLGQGARETQYF
V: TRBV5-1
size: -
D: TRBD1
J: TRBJ2-5

DNA: TGTGCCAGCAGGGGTAGCGGGAGGCCCACCGGGGAGCTGTTTTTT
CDR3: CASRGSGRPTGELFF
V: TRBV2
size: -
D: TRBD2
J: TRBJ2-2

DNA: TGTGCCAGCAGCCCCACCTGTCAGGAGGACGTAAGTTATGGCTACACCTTC
CDR3: CASSPTCQEDVSYGYTF
V: TRBV27
size: -
D: -
J: TRBJ1-2

DNA: TGCAGCTACAGGAAAACGGAGTACACTGAAGCTTTCTTT
CDR3: CSYRKTEYTEAFF
V: TRBV29-1
size: -
D: -
J: TRBJ1-1

DNA: TGTGCCAGCTCACCACCGGGGGCCACTGGAAACACCATATATTTT
CDR3: CASSPPGATGNTIYF
V: TRBV18
size: few
D: -
J: TRBJ1-3

DNA: TGTGCCAGCAGCTTGGCAGTCTCTAGCACAGATACGCAGTATTTT
CDR3: CASSLAVSSTDTQYF
V: TRBV5-5
size: -
D: -
J: TRBJ2-3

DNA: TGTGCCAGTAGTATAGATCATCGGGGTACGTGGAATGAGCAGTTCTTC
CDR3: CASSIDHRGTWNEQFF
V: TRBV19
size: -
D: -
J: TRBJ2-1

DNA: TGTGCCAGTAGCTCTAGGACAGGACCTAACACTGAAGCTTTCTTT
CDR3: CASSSRTGPNTEAFF
V: TRBV7-9
size: once
D: TRBD1
J: TRBJ1-1

DNA: TGTGCCTGGTTGCGGGAAGGGGATACGCAGTATTTT
CDR3: CAWLREGDTQYF
V: TRBV30
size: -
D: -
J: TRBJ2-3

DNA: TGTGCCAGCAGTTACTCGGGGACTAGCGGGGTTCCTGAGCAGTTCTTC
CDR3: CASSYSGTSGVPEQFF
V: TRBV6-5
size: -
D: TRBD2
J: TRBJ2-1

DNA: TGTGCCAGCAGCTTAGGAGCAGACACCGGGGAGCTGTTTTTT
CDR3: CASSLGADTGELFF
V: TRBV5-6
size: -
D: -
J: TRBJ2-2

DNA: TGTGCCAGCAGCCTAAGCTACGTGGAGACCCAGTACTTC
CDR3: CASSLSYVETQYF
V: TRBV7-7
size: -
D: -
J: TRBJ2-5

DNA: TGTGCCAGCAGCCCTGGGGGGATCTATGGCTACACCTTC
CDR3: CASSPGGIYGYTF
V: TRBV5-4
size: -
D: -
J: TRBJ1-2

DNA: TGTGCCAGCGCGGTTTCTGGAAACACCATATATTTT
CDR3: CASAVSGNTIYF
V: TRBV6-1
size: once
D: -
J: TRBJ1-3

DNA: TGTGCCAGCAGCCCTCCCGGGACAACTAGCTATGGCTACACCTTC
CDR3: CASSPPGTTSYGYTF
V: TRBV11-3
size: -
D: -
J: TRBJ1-2

DNA: TGCGCCAGCAGCTTGGCCTTCGAAGGGGCATATGGCTACACCTTC
CDR3: CASSLAFEGAYGYTF
V: TRBV5-1
size: -
D: -
J: TRBJ1-2

DNA: TGTGCCAGCAGTGATAGTACTGGGCGTGGCCAGACCCAGTACTTC
CDR3: CASSDSTGRGQTQYF
V: TRBV25-1
size: -
D: -
J: TRBJ2-5

DNA: TGCAGCGTTGAAAGGGGACAGGGGGCTGAAGCTTTCTTT
CDR3: CSVERGQGAEAFF
V: TRBV29-1
size: -
D: TRBD1
J: TRBJ1-1

DNA: TGTGCCAGCAGCCCCCCAACCCCGGGACAGGGGACCTCCTATAATTCACCCCTCCACTTT
CDR3: CASSPPTPGQGTSYNSPLHF
V: TRBV11-3
size: -
D: TRBD1
J: TRBJ1-6

DNA: TGTGCCAGTAGTCTAGTTAGGGGATTGGACTATGGCTACACCTTC
CDR3: CASSLVRGLDYGYTF
V: TRBV19
size: -
D: -
J: TRBJ1-2

DNA: TGTGCCAGCAGCTTGACGACAGCTCCCTCTGGAAACACCATATATTTT
CDR3: CASSLTTAPSGNTIYF
V: TRBV11-2
size: -
D: -
J: TRBJ1-3

DNA: TGTGCCAGCAGCTTCCAGAAGAACACTGAAGCTTTCTTT
CDR3: CASSFQKNTEAFF
V: TRBV7-2
size: -
D: -
J: TRBJ1-1

DNA: TGTGCCAGCAGTTACGACTTGAATCAGCCCCAGCATTTT
CDR3: CASSYDLNQPQHF
V: TRBV28
size: -
D: -
J: TRBJ1-5

DNA: TGCGCCAGCACACCCGGGACAGGGTCTGAGCAGTTCTTC
CDR3: CASTPGTGSEQFF
V: TRBV10-2
size: -
D: TRBD1
J: TRBJ2-1

DNA: TGTGCCAGCAGCTTAGTCGGGGCCGGGGAGCTGTTTTTT
CDR3: CASSLVGAGELFF
V: TRBV7-2
size: -
D: -
J: TRBJ2-2

DNA: TGCGCCAGCAGCCAAGAATCAGGGAATGAGCAGTTCTTC
CDR3: CASSQESGNEQFF
V: TRBV4-3
size: once
D: -
J: TRBJ2-1

DNA: TGTGCCAGCAGGGGGGGGGCAGCCTATGGCTACACCTTC
CDR3: CASRGGAAYGYTF
V: TRBV7-6
size: few
D: -
J: TRBJ1-2

DNA: TGTGCCAGCAGCTTAGATCAGTTTACTAGCGGCTCCTACAATGAGCAGTTCTTC
CDR3: CASSLDQFTSGSYNEQFF
V: TRBV11-3
size: -
D: TRBD2
J: TRBJ2-1

DNA: TGTGCCAGCAGCAGCGGGAGGGGAGCAGATACGCAGTATTTT
CDR3: CASSSGRGADTQYF
V: TRBV7-9
size: -
D: TRBD2
J: TRBJ2-3

DNA: TGTGCCAGCAGCTCCGGGGGGACTAATGAAAAACTGTTTTTT
CDR3: CASSSGGTNEKLFF
V: TRBV6-5
size: -
D: -
J: TRBJ1-4

DNA: TGTGCCAGCAGTGAAGGAAGACAGGGAGGACAGCCCCAGCATTTT
CDR3: CASSEGRQGGQPQHF
V: TRBV2
size: few
D: TRBD1
J: TRBJ1-5

DNA: TGTGCCAGCAGCGGGCAGGGGAACCATCGCAATGAGCAGTTCTTC
CDR3: CASSGQGNHRNEQFF
V: TRBV9
size: -
D: -
J: TRBJ2-1

DNA: TGTGCCAGCAGCGTGACGGGGACAGGGAGTCCCATTGAGCAGTTCTTC
CDR3: CASSVTGTGSPIEQFF
V: TRBV9
size: -
D: TRBD1
J: TRBJ2-1

DNA: TGTGCCAGCAGCCAGGACAGGGGGCTCTCGAACACTGAAGCTTTCTTT
CDR3: CASSQDRGLSNTEAFF
V: TRBV7-8
size: -
D: TRBD1
J: TRBJ1-1